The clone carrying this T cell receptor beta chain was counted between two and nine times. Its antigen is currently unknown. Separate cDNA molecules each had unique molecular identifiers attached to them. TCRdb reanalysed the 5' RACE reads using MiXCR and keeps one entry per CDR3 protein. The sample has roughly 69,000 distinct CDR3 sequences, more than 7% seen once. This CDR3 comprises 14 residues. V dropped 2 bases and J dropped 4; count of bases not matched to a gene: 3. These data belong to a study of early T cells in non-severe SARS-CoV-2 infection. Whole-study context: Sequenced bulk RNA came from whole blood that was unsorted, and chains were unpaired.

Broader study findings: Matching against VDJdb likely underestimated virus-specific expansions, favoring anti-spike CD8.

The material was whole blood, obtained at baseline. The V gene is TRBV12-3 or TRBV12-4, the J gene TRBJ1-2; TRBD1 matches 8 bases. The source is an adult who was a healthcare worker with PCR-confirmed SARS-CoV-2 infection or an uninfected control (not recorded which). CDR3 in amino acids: CASSLNQGAYGYTF. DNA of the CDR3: TGTGCCAGCAGTTTAAATCAGGGGGCCTATGGCTACACCTTC.